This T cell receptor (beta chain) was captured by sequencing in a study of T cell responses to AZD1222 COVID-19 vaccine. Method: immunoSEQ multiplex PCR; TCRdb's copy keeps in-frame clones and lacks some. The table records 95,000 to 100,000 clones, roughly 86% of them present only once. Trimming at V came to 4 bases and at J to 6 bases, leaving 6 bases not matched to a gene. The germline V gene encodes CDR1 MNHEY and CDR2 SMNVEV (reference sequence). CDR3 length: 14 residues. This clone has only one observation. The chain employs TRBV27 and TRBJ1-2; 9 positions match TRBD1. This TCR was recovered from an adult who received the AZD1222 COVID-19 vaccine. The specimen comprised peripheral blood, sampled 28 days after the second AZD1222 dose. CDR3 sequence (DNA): TGTGCCAGCAGTTCGGGGACAGGGTATAATGGCTACACCTTC. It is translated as CASSSGTGYNGYTF.